This entry lists 19 T cell receptor beta chains sequenced from one sample in a study of T cell repertoires and leukemia-associated antigens. What these receptors recognize is not known. TCRdb reprocessed the 5' RACE reads with MiXCR, giving one entry per CDR3 protein. The sample includes 9,500 to 15,000 distinct CDR3 sequences, just over 40% of them seen just once. The sample consisted of CD3+ T cells sorted from blood and cultured. The receptors shown here come from a female donor in good health.

With respect to this clonotype: A junction boundary mismatches the germline segment, possibly from a read error. The chain employs TRBV7-7 and TRBJ2-2; 8 nucleotides align to TRBD2. From germline, CDR1 is SSHAT and CDR2 FNYEAQ (reference sequence). The CDR3 runs 15 residues. In nucleotides, the CDR3 is TGTGCTAGCAGCTCTCAAGCGGGAGCGACCGGGGAGCTGTTTTTT. Encoded protein: CASSSQAGATGELFF.

This clonotype was picked up many times. This may arise from a read error, as a much more abundant clone is one base away. The rearrangement joins TRBV20-1 to TRBJ2-5; 12 nucleotides align to TRBD2. Trimming at V came to 1 base and at J to 4 bases, leaving 16 bases not matched to a gene. There are 19 residues in the CDR3. Germline lookup yields CDR1 DFQATT and CDR2 SNEGSKA (reference sequence). The CDR3 loop reads CSARGPPERTSGMGETQYF. DNA for the CDR3: TGCAGTGCTAGAGGTCCTCCTGAAAGGACTAGCGGGATGGGAGAGACCCAGTACTTC.

This clonotype was picked up a small number of times. The rearrangement links TRBV4-2 to TRBJ2-4; the match to TRBD2 covers 10 bases. This CDR3 contains 18 residues. Germline V gives CDR1 LGHNA, CDR2 YNFKEQ. The junction had 5 bases not matched to a gene; V was cut back by 0 bases and J by 0 bases. CDR3 DNA sequence: TGTGCCAGCAGCCAAGAGGGGACTAGCGCGATAGCCAAAAACATTCAGTACTTC. It encodes CASSQEGTSAIAKNIQYF.

In the case of this clonotype: Mismatch with germline at one junction end may stem from a read error. The V gene is TRBV11-2, the J gene TRBJ2-2; tentative D call: TRBD2 (5 bases). The CDR3 is 18 amino acids. The germline V gene has CDR1 SGHAT and CDR2 FQNNGV. CDR3 sequence (DNA): TGTGCCAGCAGCTCAGGATTTCTGGGATACAACAATTCCGGGGAGTTGTTTTTT. This codes for CASSSGFLGYNNSGELFF.

The V and J genes are TRBV18 and TRBJ2-7, with 8 bases matching TRBD1. Germline lookup yields CDR1 KGHSH and CDR2 LQKENI. V gave up 4 bases and J gave up 3 bases; unmatched junction bases: 8. The length of the CDR3 is 15 residues. The CDR3 sequence: CASSLGQGQGYEQYF. CDR3 nucleotides: TGTGCCAGCTCACTCGGACAGGGCCAGGGCTACGAGCAGTACTTC.

This clonotype was detected ten times or more. The chain uses TRBV12-3 or TRBV12-4 and TRBJ2-7, with 7 bases that match TRBD1. J lost 1 base, V lost 6 bases, and 9 bases had no gene match. The CDR3 covers 15 residues. CDR3 sequence (DNA): TGTGCCAGCAGCCAGGGGGTATTCTCTTCCTACGAGCAGTACTTC. Amino acids: CASSQGVFSSYEQYF.

This clonotype was counted a few times. J is TRBJ2-1 and V is TRBV11-2; D is undetermined. Trimming stripped 8 bases from V and 3 bases from J, with 8 bases between. CDR1 SGHAT and CDR2 FQNNGV come from the germline V gene. The CDR3 runs 12 residues. CDR3 loop: CASGAGYNEQFF. The CDR3 region has the DNA TGTGCCAGCGGCGCAGGCTACAATGAGCAGTTCTTC.

The chain couples TRBV9 to TRBJ1-1, with D possibly TRBD1 on 5 matching bases. This CDR3 is 13 amino acids long. V was pared by 7 bases and J by 4 bases, with 14 bases between. Germline CDR1 reads SGDLS; CDR2 reads YYNGEE. The CDR3 region has the DNA TGTGCCAGCGGGGTTGGGGGAGGCACTGAAGCTTTCTTT. It codes for CASGVGGGTEAFF. Supplemented by reference TRBV9 and TRBJ1-1, the full variable domain reads DSGVTQTPKHLITATGQRVTLRCSPRSGDLSVYWYQQSLDQGLQFLIQYYNGEERAKGNILERFSAQQFPDLHSELNLSSLELGDSALYFCASGVGGGTEAFFGQGTRLTVV.

In this sample, this clonotype turned up once. A read error may account for a junction end that differs from germline. The chain uses TRBV11-2 and TRBJ2-2, with 12 nucleotides matching TRBD2. The germline CDR1 and CDR2 sequences are SGHAT and FQNNGV. There are 15 residues in the CDR3. DNA of the CDR3: TGTGCCAGCAGCTTAGGGACTAGCGGGACCGGGGAGCCGTTTTTT. Translating it yields CASSLGTSGTGEPFF.

There are many counts of this clonotype. CDR3 loop: CASSETGTGDEKLFF. CDR3 bases: TGTGCCAGCAGTGAGACCGGGACAGGGGATGAAAAACTGTTTTTT. V gene TRBV25-1 combines with J gene TRBJ1-4; 10 bases are shared with TRBD1. CDR3 size: 15 residues. The V gene's germline CDR1 is MGHDK and CDR2 SYGVNS. J lost 6 bases, V lost 3 bases, and 4 bases had no gene match.

J is TRBJ2-5 and V is TRBV7-3, with 12 bases that match TRBD2. The CDR3 runs 16 residues. Germline V lookup: CDR1 SGHTA, CDR2 FQGTGA. V lost 5 bases and J lost 3; bases outside the gene matches: 7. The CDR3 here is CASSPEGLAGKETQYF. The CDR3 nucleotides are TGTGCCAGCAGCCCCGAAGGACTAGCGGGAAAAGAGACCCAGTACTTC. Using reference TRBV7-3 and TRBJ2-5 for the parts outside the CDR3, the full variable domain is GAGVSQTPSNKVTEKGKYVELRCDPISGHTALYWYRQSLGQGPEFLIYFQGTGAADDSGLPNDRFFAVRPEGSVSTLKIQRTERGDSAVYLCASSPEGLAGKETQYFGPGTRLLVL.

The chain couples TRBV27 to TRBJ2-1; D ambiguous. The germline V and J ends were trimmed by 5 bases and 5 bases, with 7 bases remaining between them. This CDR3 comprises 12 residues. Germline CDR1 and CDR2: MNHEY and SMNVEV (reference sequence). The CDR3 DNA reads as TGTGCCAGCAGTCTCCCCAACAATGAGCAGTTCTTC. Translated: CASSLPNNEQFF.

For this clonotype: One end of the junction is discordant with germline, which a read error may explain. V is TRBV7-2 and J is TRBJ2-2; a possible D gene is TRBD2 (7 bases). This CDR3 spans 15 amino acids. The germline gives CDR1 SGHTA, CDR2 FQGNSA. The CDR3 loop is CASSFNLLNTGGLVF. As DNA, the CDR3 is TGTGCCAGCAGCTTCAACCTCTTGAACACCGGGGGGCTGGTTTTT.

Here the CDR3 reads CALSLRPQLAGAVNEQFF. CDR3 DNA: TGTGCCCTCAGCCTACGCCCCCAACTAGCGGGAGCCGTCAATGAGCAGTTCTTC. This rearrangement joins TRBV7-3 to TRBJ2-1, with 11 bases aligning to TRBD2. Trimming took 11 bases from V and 6 from J; bases not matched to a gene: 21. CDR1 is SGHTA and CDR2 is FQGTGA in the germline V gene. This CDR3 is 18 amino acids long.

This clonotype was found many times. The chain uses TRBV12-2 and TRBJ1-5. TRBV12-2 is a pseudogene. The CDR3 has 17 amino acids. In nucleotides, the CDR3 is TGTGCAAGTCGCTTAGCGCTGGTGAGCTTAGCCAATCAGCCCCAGCATTTT. Translation: CASRLALVSLANQPQHF.

This sequence joins TRBV2 and TRBJ2-1; D gene uncertain. There are 11 residues in the CDR3. From germline, CDR1 is SNHLY and CDR2 FYNNEI. V was shortened by 2 bases and J by 8 bases, with 4 bases between the two germline ends. CDR3 coding DNA: TGTGCCAGCAGTGAAATCCATGAGCAGTTCTTC. It specifies CASSEIHEQFF. Filled out from reference TRBV2 and TRBJ2-1, the complete variable domain reads EPEVTQTPSHQVTQMGQEVILRCVPISNHLYFYWYRQILGQKVEFLVSFYNNEISEKSEIFDDQFSVERPDGSNFTLKIRSTKLEDSAMYFCASSEIHEQFFGPGTRLTVL.

The chain couples TRBV5-1 to TRBJ2-5; 11 positions agree with TRBD1. There are 19 residues in the CDR3. CDR1 SGHRS and CDR2 YFSETQ come from the germline V gene. J lost 5 bases, V lost 0 bases, and 15 bases had no gene match. CDR3 protein: CASSLDTPRTGGLFETQYF. In DNA, the CDR3 is TGCGCCAGCAGCTTGGACACCCCCCGGACAGGGGGCCTCTTTGAGACCCAGTACTTC.

This clonotype was seen a few times. The J gene is TRBJ2-7, the V gene TRBV11-3; D unclear. In germline, CDR1 is SGHNT, CDR2 YENEEA. The CDR3 contains 16 residues. V lost 4 bases and J 0 bases, leaving 16 bases between the germline ends. CDR3 coding DNA: TGTGCCAGCAGCTCCGTCGTAGGCCTTAGCTCCTACGAGCAGTACTTC. Translated: CASSSVVGLSSYEQYF.

About this clonotype itself: One end of the junction fails to match germline, which may point to a read error. The chain uses TRBV15 and TRBJ2-1; D tentatively fits TRBD1 or TRBD2 (5 bases each). This CDR3 is 13 amino acids long. Per the germline V gene, CDR1 is LNHNV and CDR2 is YYDKDF (reference sequence). The CDR3 nucleotides read TGCGCCACCGGGGTAGGGACGGCTCCTGAGCAGTTCTTC. Its protein is CATGVGTAPEQFF.